These 16 T cell receptor beta chains originate from one sample sequenced in a study of T-cell memory formation after mild COVID-19. TCRdb recomputed calls from the 5' RACE reads with MiXCR, one row per CDR3 protein. The profile shows 40,000 to 60,000 distinct CDR3 sequences, around 7.2% of them singletons. Sequenced input: PBMCs or a T cell subset sorted from them (not recorded which). These receptors were collected from a man aged 18 to 29 who had mild COVID-19 (a few samples of this study predate the infection). Cell type and time point are not known.

The CDR3 DNA is TGTGCCAGCAGCTTGGGGACAGGGGTGTACGAGCAGTACTTC. This translates into CASSLGTGVYEQYF. The rearrangement links TRBV5-5 to TRBJ2-7, with 9 bases identical to TRBD1. CDR3 length equals 14 residues. The trim removed 0 bases at V and 4 bases at J, leaving 2 bases unmatched. The germline V gene has CDR1 SGHKS and CDR2 YYEKEE (reference sequence). Variable domain in full (rest from reference TRBV5-5 and TRBJ2-7): DAGVTQSPTHLIKTRGQQVTLRCSPISGHKSVSWYQQVLGQGPQFIFQYYEKEERGRGNFPDRFSARQFPNYSSELNVNALLLGDSALYLCASSLGTGVYEQYFGPGTRLTVT.

V gene TRBV2 combines with J gene TRBJ2-3, with D uncertain. The germline gives CDR1 SNHLY, CDR2 FYNNEI. CDR3 length equals 14 residues. V was cut by 7 bases and J by 0 bases, with 11 bases left in between. CDR3 in DNA: TGTGCCAGCAAGGAGTCGTGGAGCACAGATACGCAGTATTTT. The encoded protein is CASKESWSTDTQYF.

This clonotype showed up just a few times. The chain links TRBV4-3 to TRBJ2-6, with D possibly called TRBD1 or TRBD2 (5 bases each). The CDR3 covers 17 residues. The germline V gene has CDR1 LGHNA and CDR2 YSLEER. V lost 1 base and J lost 4, with 14 bases in between. The CDR3 reads CASSQGASGTGANVLTF. In DNA, the CDR3 is TGCGCCAGCAGCCAAGGAGCTTCGGGGACGGGGGCCAACGTCCTGACTTTC.

This clonotype has more than one count but fewer than ten. The chain has TRBV29-1 and TRBJ1-2; D might be TRBD1 (5 bases). The CDR3 totals 11 residues. Germline V gene lookup returns CDR1 SQVTM and CDR2 ANQGSEA. V was cut by 6 bases and J by 5 bases, with 10 bases left in between. The CDR3 coding sequence is TGCAGCGTGGCACAGGCTTATGGCTACACCTTC. Protein sequence: CSVAQAYGYTF.

This clonotype was observed a few times. The chain links TRBV12-5 to TRBJ2-1, with 8 bases fitting TRBD2. With V trimmed by 4 bases and J by 6 bases, 8 bases remained unmatched. In germline, CDR1 is LGHNT, CDR2 FRNRAP. This CDR3 comprises 15 residues. The CDR3 protein is CASGSQRGSRNEQFF. The CDR3 DNA sequence: TGTGCTAGTGGTTCCCAGCGGGGGAGCCGCAATGAGCAGTTCTTC.

There are many counts of this clonotype. The V call is TRBV29-1, the J call TRBJ2-7; D is unclear. The CDR3 is made up of 12 amino acids. V was cut by 0 bases and J by 3 bases, with 6 bases left in between. CDR1 and CDR2 from the germline V gene are SQVTM and ANQGSEA. The CDR3 nucleotides read TGCAGCGTTGAAGATCATAACTACGAGCAGTACGTC. This translates into CSVEDHNYEQYV.

Many counts were recorded for this clonotype. V and J are TRBV5-1 and TRBJ2-5; possibly TRBD1 for D (6 bases). The CDR3 is 15 residues long. Per the germline V gene, CDR1 is SGHRS and CDR2 is YFSETQ. The V end lost 5 bases, the J end lost 1 base, and 15 bases lay between the germline ends. The CDR3 loop reads CASRRVGGTQETQYF. CDR3 nucleotides: TGCGCCAGCAGGCGTGTTGGGGGCACCCAAGAGACCCAGTACTTC.

This clonotype was detected a few times. The chain couples TRBV6-5 to TRBJ1-6, with D maybe TRBD1 (5 bases). The CDR3 covers 16 residues. The germline V gene has CDR1 MNHEY and CDR2 SVGAGI. V lost 1 base to trimming and J lost 5 bases, with 12 bases between them. DNA for the CDR3: TGTGCCAGCAGTTACTTTCGGGGGTCGGATAATTCACCCCTCCACTTT. Its protein is CASSYFRGSDNSPLHF.

This clonotype was counted at least ten times. The rearrangement links TRBV2 to TRBJ2-7; D is unresolved. The V end lost 3 bases, the J end lost 5 bases, and 11 bases lay between the germline ends. Germline loops: CDR1 SNHLY, CDR2 FYNNEI. The CDR3 has 13 residues. The CDR3 nucleotides read TGTGCCAGCAGTGAGTTCCCCCGGGACGAGCAGTACGTC. Encoded protein: CASSEFPRDEQYV.

The V gene is TRBV5-1, the J gene TRBJ1-2, with D uncertain. V was trimmed by 0 bases and J by 4 bases, leaving 16 bases between them. Germline CDR1 is SGHRS and CDR2 is YFSETQ. This CDR3 spans 16 amino acids. CDR3 region: CASSLDRSSRTYGYTF. DNA for the CDR3: TGCGCCAGCAGCTTGGATCGTTCTAGTCGGACCTATGGCTACACCTTC.

This clonotype has just a few counts. The chain recombines TRBV5-6 with TRBJ2-2; no clear D gene. Germline V gene sequence: CDR1 SGHDT, CDR2 YYEEEE. Trimming left V 1 base short and J 6 bases short, with 10 bases between. This CDR3 comprises 14 residues. CDR3: CASSLRPGSGELFF. CDR3 sequence (DNA): TGTGCCAGCAGCTTGCGACCGGGCTCCGGGGAGCTGTTTTTT.

In this sample, this clonotype turned up a few times. This chain uses TRBV9 with TRBJ2-3; D ambiguous. V lost 4 bases to trimming and J lost 6 bases, with 12 bases between them. Looked up from germline, CDR1 is SGDLS and CDR2 is YYNGEE. The CDR3 consists of 13 residues. CDR3 region: CASSPHGSDTQYF. In DNA form, the CDR3 reads TGTGCCAGCAGCCCCCACGGATCCGATACGCAGTATTTT.

This sequence joins TRBV5-4 and TRBJ2-5; no firm D call. Per the germline V gene, CDR1 is SGHNT and CDR2 is YYREEE (reference sequence). This CDR3 comprises 14 residues. Trimming removed 0 bases from V and 5 bases from J, with 11 bases in between. CDR3 loop: CASSLVGLEETQYF. The CDR3 coding sequence is TGTGCCAGCAGCTTGGTCGGGCTCGAGGAGACCCAGTACTTC.

This clonotype was counted many times. The rearrangement joins TRBV7-9 to TRBJ2-7; TRBD1 is a possible D gene (5 bases). Germline CDR1 reads SEHNR; CDR2 reads FQNEAQ (reference sequence). The CDR3 extends over 13 amino acids. The CDR3 loop is CASSLVFKAGLIV. CDR3 in DNA: TGTGCCAGCAGCTTAGTTTTTAAGGCAGGGCTTATCGTC.

This chain joins TRBV5-6 and TRBJ1-1; D possibly corresponds to TRBD1 (6 bases). Germline V gene lookup returns CDR1 SGHDT and CDR2 YYEEEE. The CDR3 sequence is 17 residues long. Trimming stripped 0 bases from V and 1 base from J, with 16 bases between. The CDR3 here is CASSLDTWAGANTEAFF. In DNA form, the CDR3 reads TGTGCCAGCAGCTTGGATACATGGGCGGGGGCGAACACTGAAGCTTTCTTT.

This clonotype was found a few times. The rearrangement joins TRBV14 to TRBJ2-5; the match to TRBD2 covers 11 bases. The CDR3 is made up of 16 amino acids. After removal of 1 base from V and 5 bases from J, the junction contained 6 bases not matched to a gene. Germline lookup yields CDR1 SGHDN and CDR2 FVKESK. The CDR3 DNA reads TGTGCCAGCAGCCAAGCATCTAGCGGGGGGATGGAGACCCAGTACTTC. Translation: CASSQASSGGMETQYF.